Presented here are 21 T cell receptor beta chains from one specimen sequenced in a study of blood T cell repertoires in COVID-19. The repertoire was sequenced with immunoSEQ multiplex PCR; TCRdb's copy has only in-frame clones and lacks some. The data show under 300,000 clones, about 87% seen once. Sequenced sample: PBMCs or T cells enriched from blood (not recorded which). These receptors were taken from a woman aged 40 to 55 who had been exposed to COVID-19.

The chain uses TRBV28 and TRBJ2-4; no reliable D call. The CDR3 consists of 17 residues. The germline CDR1 and CDR2 sequences are MDHEN and SYDVKM. Trimming shortened V by 5 bases and J by 0 bases, and 17 bases separated the two germline ends. The CDR3 nucleotides read TGTGCCAGCAGTCCCGCCACAGATTTGTTAGCCAAAAACATTCAGTACTTC. Protein product: CASSPATDLLAKNIQYF.

The rearrangement joins TRBV30 to TRBJ2-7; D gene uncertain. Germline-derived CDR1 and CDR2 are GTSNPN and SVGIG (reference sequence). V lost 0 bases to trimming and J lost 2 bases, with 8 bases between them. The CDR3 is made up of 13 amino acids. As DNA, the CDR3 is TGTGCCTGGAGTGTAGAGAGCGCCTACGAGCAGTACTTC. Amino acid sequence: CAWSVESAYEQYF.

This clone is a singleton in its sample. The rearrangement uses TRBV5-4 and TRBJ2-1; tentative D call: TRBD2 (6 bases). Germline V lookup: CDR1 SGHNT, CDR2 YYREEE (reference sequence). The germline V and J ends were trimmed by 7 bases and 3 bases, with 17 bases remaining between them. The CDR3 is made up of 15 amino acids. Here the CDR3 reads CASSPLGGNYNEQFF. The CDR3 DNA is TGTGCCAGCTCCCCATTAGGCGGGAACTACAATGAGCAGTTCTTC.

The V call is TRBV6-2 or TRBV6-3, the J call TRBJ2-4; the D gene is possibly TRBD2 (5 bases). The CDR3 covers 16 residues. Germline values: CDR1 MNHEY, CDR2 SVGEGT. The ends were cut back, 6 bases at V and 3 bases at J, with 18 bases in the middle. Written as DNA, the CDR3 is TGTGCCAGCAGCTCACTCGAGGGCCGAAGCAAAAACATTCAGTACTTC. This translates into CASSSLEGRSKNIQYF.

This rearrangement joins TRBV3-1 (or the pseudogene TRBV3-2) to TRBJ1-2; tentatively, D is TRBD1 (5 bases). Trimming left V 0 bases short and J 0 bases short, with 23 bases between. CDR1 LGHDT and CDR2 YNNKEL come from the germline V gene (reference sequence). The CDR3 loop spans 20 amino acids. DNA for the CDR3: TGTGCCAGCAGCCAAGAATGGGGGGGACTAATCGTGACTCCTAACTATGGCTACACCTTC. Translating it yields CASSQEWGGLIVTPNYGYTF.

The chain couples TRBV6-4 to TRBJ2-1; tentatively, D is TRBD2 (5 bases). Germline V lookup: CDR1 MRHNA, CDR2 SNTAGT. Trimming removed 6 bases at V and 4 bases at J, with 13 bases between. The CDR3 loop spans 14 amino acids. Written as DNA, the CDR3 is TGTGCCAGCAGGCCGAGGACTGGTTACAATGAGCAGTTCTTC. This codes for CASRPRTGYNEQFF.

CDR3 in amino acids: CASSYLPSAEKLFF. The CDR3 DNA sequence: TGTGCCAGCAGTTACCTCCCTTCAGCGGAAAAACTGTTTTTT. The genes are TRBV6-5 and TRBJ1-4; D remains unclear. The length of the CDR3 is 14 residues. Germline assignment: CDR1 MNHEY and CDR2 SVGAGI. V was cut by 2 bases and J by 8 bases, with 12 bases left in between.

The V call is TRBV2, the J call TRBJ2-6, with 8 positions matching TRBD1. V was clipped by 6 bases and J by 0 bases; unmatched bases: 7. The CDR3 spans 17 residues. CDR1 and CDR2 (germline): SNHLY, FYNNEI. The CDR3 DNA reads as TGTGCCAGCAGGGCGACAGGGGCCCTCTCTGGGGCCAACGTCCTGACTTTC. Translation: CASRATGALSGANVLTF.

The rearrangement joins TRBV5-1 to TRBJ2-7, with D perhaps TRBD1 (6 bases). Germline lookup yields CDR1 SGHRS and CDR2 YFSETQ. CDR3 length: 11 amino acids. V was cut by 2 bases and J by 6 bases, with 6 bases left in between. The CDR3 coding sequence is TGCGCCAGCAGCTTAGGGGGCGAGCAGTACTTC. Translation gives CASSLGGEQYF.

V gene TRBV7-2 combines with J gene TRBJ2-5; 7 positions match TRBD2. CDR3 length equals 13 residues. The V gene's germline CDR1 is SGHTA and CDR2 FQGNSA. The V gene end was trimmed by 10 bases and the J gene end by 5 bases; junction bases not matched to a gene: 10. Here the CDR3 reads CAIMRGIRETQYF. CDR3 nucleotides: TGTGCCATCATGCGGGGGATCCGGGAGACCCAGTACTTC. The complete variable domain, with remaining parts taken from reference TRBV7-2 and TRBJ2-5, reads GAGVSQSPSNKVTEKGKDVELRCDPISGHTALYWYRQSLGQGLEFLIYFQGNSAPDKSGLPSDRFSAERTGGSVSTLTIQRTQQEDSAVYLCAIMRGIRETQYFGPGTRLLVL.

This chain links TRBV15 with TRBJ1-2; perhaps TRBD1 as D (5 bases). The CDR3 runs 15 residues. The V gene lost 5 bases and the J gene lost 0 bases, with 13 bases spanning the gap. CDR1 is LNHNV and CDR2 is YYDKDF in the germline V gene (reference sequence). The CDR3 DNA reads TGTGCCACCAGCGGGTGGGTAGGGGCTAACTATGGCTACACCTTC. Its translation is CATSGWVGANYGYTF.

The chain links TRBV3-1 (or the pseudogene TRBV3-2) to TRBJ2-2; D call uncertain. Germline assignment: CDR1 LGHDT and CDR2 YNNKEL (reference sequence). The V end was cut by 0 bases, the J end by 6 bases, with 2 bases between. CDR3 length equals 12 residues. The CDR3 DNA follows: TGTGCCAGCAGCCAAGACTCCGGGGAGCTGTTTTTT. Translation gives CASSQDSGELFF.

The V call is TRBV2, the J call TRBJ1-5; the match to TRBD1 covers 9 bases. Germline lookup yields CDR1 SNHLY and CDR2 FYNNEI. The CDR3 consists of 15 residues. Trimming took 3 bases from V and 3 from J; bases not matched to a gene: 3. The CDR3 DNA is TGTGCCAGCAGTGAGACAGGGGGGTTCAATCAGCCCCAGCATTTT. It translates to CASSETGGFNQPQHF. Looking up the rest from reference TRBV2 and TRBJ1-5 gives the full variable domain: EPEVTQTPSHQVTQMGQEVILRCVPISNHLYFYWYRQILGQKVEFLVSFYNNEISEKSEIFDDQFSVERPDGSNFTLKIRSTKLEDSAMYFCASSETGGFNQPQHFGDGTRLSIL.

The chain joins TRBV25-1 to TRBJ2-5; TRBD1 matches 10 bases. The CDR3 contains 12 residues. The junction had 1 base not matched to a gene; V was cut back by 7 bases and J by 5 bases. Germline-derived CDR1 and CDR2 are MGHDK and SYGVNS. Here the CDR3 reads CASTGQGETQYF. The CDR3 bases are TGTGCCAGCACGGGACAGGGGGAGACCCAGTACTTC.

The V and J genes are TRBV11-3 and TRBJ2-1; D might be TRBD2 (6 bases). Germline V lookup: CDR1 SGHNT, CDR2 YENEEA. Trimming shortened V by 2 bases and J by 0 bases, and 14 bases separated the two germline ends. The CDR3 is 17 residues long. CDR3 coding DNA: TGTGCCAGCAGCTTATGGTCCGGGGGACCCTCCTACAATGAGCAGTTCTTC. Protein product: CASSLWSGGPSYNEQFF.

This clone is a singleton in its sample. At one end, the junction sequence differs from germline, possibly due to a read error. The rearrangement links TRBV5-1 to TRBJ2-1, with TRBD2 matching over 9 bases. In germline, CDR1 is SGHRS, CDR2 YFSETQ. The CDR3 totals 15 residues. In DNA, the CDR3 is TGTGCCAGCAGCCAAGGGCTAGCGGGGTACAATGAGCAGTTCTTC. Its translation: CASSQGLAGYNEQFF.

The chain combines TRBV21-1 with TRBJ2-7; the listed D gene, TRBD1, was not tested against the DNA. TRBV21-1 has pseudogene status. This CDR3 contains 14 residues. The CDR3 sequence: CASSARQAAYEQYF. CDR3 coding DNA: TGTGCCAGCAGCGCCCGACAGGCGGCCTACGAGCAGTACTTC.

The chain is built from TRBV4-2 and TRBJ2-7; D is uncertain. V shed 5 bases and J shed 7 bases, with 15 bases lying between them. The V gene's germline CDR1 is LGHNA and CDR2 YNFKEQ. The CDR3 extends over 13 amino acids. This CDR3 is CASSFGGASEQYF. Written as DNA, the CDR3 is TGTGCCAGCAGCTTCGGCGGTGCCTCTGAGCAGTACTTC.

The CDR3 protein is CASSLRGTVQETQYF. The CDR3 bases are TGTGCCAGCAGCTTACGCGGGACAGTCCAAGAGACCCAGTACTTC. The chain uses TRBV7-3 and TRBJ2-5; possible D gene TRBD1, 7 bases. Germline V gives CDR1 SGHTA, CDR2 FQGTGA. The CDR3 has 15 amino acids. V gave up 2 bases and J gave up 1 base, with 11 bases separating them.

The V and J genes are TRBV11-2 and TRBJ1-1; no reliable D call. Looked up from germline, CDR1 is SGHAT and CDR2 is FQNNGV. This CDR3 comprises 16 residues. The V end was cut by 3 bases, the J end by 2 bases, with 16 bases between. CDR3 sequence (DNA): TGTGCCAGCAGCTTGTGGGGAGGTGCACTTAACACTGAAGCTTTCTTT. This translates into CASSLWGGALNTEAFF.

The chain's CDR3 is CSVEAGTQYGNEQFF. The DNA for the CDR3 is TGCAGCGTTGAGGCCGGGACTCAATACGGCAATGAGCAGTTCTTC. V usage is TRBV29-1 and J usage is TRBJ2-1, with a possible D match to TRBD2 (6 bases). Germline V lookup: CDR1 SQVTM, CDR2 ANQGSEA. V was pared by 3 bases and J by 6 bases, with 18 bases between. This CDR3 is built from 15 residues.